The clone carrying this T cell receptor beta chain was picked up one time. The record originates from a study of blood T cell repertoires in COVID-19. In the study overall: Sources were T cells, B-cell-depleted T cells, or PBMCs; the material itself was cDNA or gDNA.

Here immunoSEQ multiplex PCR was the method, and the copy in TCRdb shows in-frame clones only, minus some. This sample has around 250,000 clones; more than 80% occur once, and the top ten carry 2.2%. Sequenced input: peripheral blood. The source of this sequence is a man aged 25-45 years who had recovered from COVID-19.

CDR3 residues: CASNRGGLGDTQYF. The CDR3 region has the DNA TGTGCCAGCAATCGGGGGGGCTTGGGAGATACGCAGTATTTT. The gene calls are TRBV6-5 and TRBJ2-3; TRBD2 matches 8 bases. Germline values: CDR1 MNHEY, CDR2 SVGAGI. The length of the CDR3 is 14 residues. Trimming removed 7 bases from V and 5 bases from J; junction bases left unmatched: 8.